This TCR beta chain was recovered during a study of blood T cell repertoires in COVID-19. Across the whole study: Whether acute or convalescent, the COVID-19 samples came from the United States, Italy and Spain. T cells, B-cell-depleted T cells, or PBMCs supplied cDNA or gDNA.

Original processing notes: For nucleated cells, counts were estimated from reference gene primer amplification. Using immunoSEQ multiplex PCR, the repertoire was profiled, and TCRdb retains in-frame clones only, with some absent. V and J calls plus clone size are reproduced from that table; the DNA served to infer D and trimming. The sample includes 140,000 or so clones, over 60% of them seen just once. The receptor's source is a man between 50 and 59 years old with acute or convalescent COVID-19. Input material: peripheral blood.

The CDR3 loop is CAWNPGGLVGNQPQHF. The CDR3, as DNA: TGTGCCTGGAATCCGGGGGGCCTTGTCGGCAATCAGCCCCAGCATTTT. The chain links TRBV30 to TRBJ1-5; D is possibly TRBD1 (6 bases). V was clipped by 4 bases and J by 2 bases, with 18 bases between them. Germline V gene sequence: CDR1 GTSNPN, CDR2 SVGIG (reference sequence). This CDR3 is built from 16 residues.